The present T cell receptor beta chain was sequenced within a study of neurological immune-mediated disorders. From germline, CDR1 is SGHTA and CDR2 FQGTGA. The CDR3 covers 18 residues. J was trimmed by 6 bases and V by 5 bases; bases with no gene match: 14. Each CDR3 protein gets one entry after TCRdb re-called the 5' RACE reads with MiXCR. The data show about 74,000 distinct CDR3 sequences, 4% to 6% seen once. This clonotype came up many times. As yet, its antigen is unknown. Whole-study findings and limits: It was HTLV-1-associated myelopathy that showed the most TCR clonal expansion, while multiple sclerosis showed the least, falling below healthy controls.

The unsorted libraries had their origin in 2 million PBMCs stored at -80 C. Sample: PBMCs. The rearrangement links TRBV7-3 to TRBJ2-2; 11 bases map to TRBD2. The receptor was derived from a man between 18 and 29 years old with multiple sclerosis. In DNA form, the CDR3 reads TGTGCCAGCAGCCCGTCCTTGGGGCTAGCGGGAGGAGCCGGGGAGCTGTTTTTT. It yields the protein CASSPSLGLAGGAGELFF.